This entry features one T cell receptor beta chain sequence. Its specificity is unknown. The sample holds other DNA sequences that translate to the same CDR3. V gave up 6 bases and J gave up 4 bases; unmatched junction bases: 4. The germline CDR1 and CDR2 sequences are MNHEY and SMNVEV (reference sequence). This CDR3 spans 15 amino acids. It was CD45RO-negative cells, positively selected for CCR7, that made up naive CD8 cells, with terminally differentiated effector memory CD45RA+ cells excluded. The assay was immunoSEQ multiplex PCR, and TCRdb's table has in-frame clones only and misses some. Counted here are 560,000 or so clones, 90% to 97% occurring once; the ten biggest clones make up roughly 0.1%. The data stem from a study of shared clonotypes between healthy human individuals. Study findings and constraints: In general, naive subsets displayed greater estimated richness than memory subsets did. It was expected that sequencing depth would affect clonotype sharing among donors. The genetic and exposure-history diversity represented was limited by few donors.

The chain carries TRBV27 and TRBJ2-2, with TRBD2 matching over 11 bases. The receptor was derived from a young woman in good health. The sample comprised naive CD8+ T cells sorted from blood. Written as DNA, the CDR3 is TGTGCCAGCAGACTAGCGGGGGAGGGCACCGGGGAGCTGTTTTTT. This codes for CASRLAGEGTGELFF.